The entry below describes one T cell receptor (beta chain). The antigen it binds to is not known. No base quality information exists; no much larger clone differs at one position. Other DNA sequences in the same sample also yield this CDR3. The data are from a study of shared clonotypes between healthy human individuals (dated by TCRdb to 2018 to 2020). The study in broad terms: A few men and two women, aged 18 to 49 years, made up the cohort. To estimate repertoire size and how much clonotypes are shared between individuals, the study performed deep sequencing of blood TCR repertoires from 4 to 6 healthy adults. To increase sequencing depth and limit assay-specific biases, different laboratories used diverse techniques to prepare libraries and sequence TCR repertoires. Per donor, three plates each were used for CD4 naive and CD4 memory, two for CD8 naive, and one for CD8 memory. Leukapheresis yielded between about 0.9 and 10 billion PBMCs per donor. Overall study outcomes, separate from this receptor: Pairwise subsampling indicated that sequencing depth was expected to affect the degree of clonotype sharing among donors. Sharing across a handful of donors was observed for roughly 5% of naive CD4, 3% to 4% of naive CD8, 2.3% of memory CD4, and less than 0.45% of memory CD8 clonotypes. Estimated clonotype richness was generally larger for naive than for memory subsets. Even with the large sequencing depth, rarefaction of the sorted-subset datasets indicated that sequencing was incomplete. The genetic and exposure-history diversity represented was limited by the small number of donors. Sampling was restricted to blood, and TCR repertoires in tissues likely differ from the TCR repertoires found in blood. Clonotypes shared by all four sorted-subset donors showed higher generation probabilities than non-shared clonotypes.

Healthy HIV-negative adults with no recently reported acute infections or vaccinations were included as donors. All donors were Caucasian adults living in Nashville, Tennessee, USA. CD4+ T cells were enriched by magnetic negative selection; naive cells were then positively selected on CD45RA, and the negative fraction formed the memory subset. After blood collection by leukapheresis, PBMCs were isolated using Ficoll-Histopaque density gradient centrifugation and then cryopreserved in the vapor phase of liquid nitrogen. Purity and quantity of every magnetically sorted T cell population were checked by analytical flow cytometry. Each sorted fraction had its genomic DNA isolated and then quantified by UV absorbance on a Nanodrop 2000c. Using the deep immunoSEQ assay, multiplex PCR amplified TCR CDR3 regions from genomic DNA. Genomic DNA extracted from each cell subset was distributed evenly over all wells of several immunoSEQ 96-well plates, and each plate served as one replicate. For sorted subsets, roughly 200 ng of genomic DNA, equivalent to roughly 30,000 T cell genomes, went into each replicate PCR. Purified libraries were quantified with a Qubit 3.0 fluorometer, sized on a Bioanalyzer 2100, and re-quantified with the KAPA Library Quantification kit. Every immunoSEQ 96-well plate was sequenced on a dedicated single-read 150-cycle Illumina NextSeq 550 flow cell. Per the source publication's procedure: The immunoSEQ output contained only junctional sequences without quality scores, so filtering could not match that applied to full-length reads. Sequences were annotated with PyIR, a Python wrapper for IgBLAST v1.9, and V/J genes and CDR3 were assigned using IMGT germline references. Any read was removed if the V/J assignment was weak (E-value above 1e-6), the CDR3 was missing, or the read contained stop codons, out-of-frame junctions, or ambiguous translated residues. V3J clonotypes were defined as sequences sharing the same inferred V gene, J gene, and CDR3 amino acid sequence. The percentage overlap between two repertoires was calculated by dividing the number of shared unique clonotypes by the size of the smaller repertoire. Repertoire richness was assessed with RTK rarefaction, the Chao1 estimator, and Recon v2.1 estimates of unobserved clonotypes. OLGA was used to compute generation probabilities for all TCRbeta clonotypes that the gDNA method yielded from four donors. In TCRdb, the immuneACCESS table is reduced to in-frame sequences with V and J assigned. These tables do not hold every clone; where another copy was compared, an unresolved V gene accounts for under half, and the others remain unexplained. The V and J calls and clone size are taken from that table; D and trimming were inferred from the DNA. The sample table lists approximately 2.4 million clones, approximately 96% of them with a count of one. The ten most abundant clones make up roughly 0.13% of the sample.

The clonotype originates from a man between 18 and 29 years old in good health. The specimen was naive CD4+ T cells sorted from blood. The sample's cell subset or site label, decoded: CD45RA+ positively selected.

The nucleotide sequence reads TGTGCCAGCAGCTTGTCGGCCTACGAGCAGTACTTC. Translated, this gives CASSLSAYEQYF. The sequence joins TRBV5-6 to TRBJ2-7; the D gene is not confidently resolved. Counted from cysteine to phenylalanine, this CDR3 has 12 amino acids. The retained sequence is limited to the CDR3, 36 bases, with the frame set at the first base. CDR1 and CDR2 were assigned from the germline V gene as SGHDT and YYEEEE. V lost 1 base and J lost 2 bases; the stretch between them is 4 bases long.